This T cell receptor beta chain appears in the sequencing data of a study of radiation and T cells in renal cell carcinoma. Turning to the study itself: Nephrectomy followed 15 Gy stereotactic body radiation by 4 weeks.

Only in-frame clones appear in the TCRdb table, and some are missing; sequencing was by immunoSEQ multiplex PCR. The sample records 150,000 or so clones, 88% being singletons. Study-level results: In blood, top tumor clones expanded by 2 weeks, shrinking by 4. Pretreatment tumor biopsies were lacking, so baseline clonotypes are unknown.

To note about this clone: Its antigen is undetermined.

The time point is: baseline pretreatment blood. Described treatment: 15 Gy SBRT to primary tumor, nephrectomy 4 weeks later. The tumor was a clear cell renal cell carcinoma. The receptor was derived from a woman in her seventies with renal cell carcinoma. This specimen consisted of blood, obtained from a patient whose treatment included radiotherapy and nephrectomy.

This CDR3 reads CASSDPEGGSYEQYF. The DNA of the CDR3 is TGTGCCAGCAGTGACCCCGAGGGAGGGTCCTACGAGCAGTACTTC. The chain has TRBV25-1 and TRBJ2-7; 7 nucleotides agree with TRBD2. CDR3 length: 15 amino acids. V shed 3 bases, J shed 1 base, and the junction held 6 bases outside the gene matches. Germline V gene sequence: CDR1 MGHDK, CDR2 SYGVNS.